The 13 T cell receptor beta chains listed next were all sequenced from one sample in a study of glioma-infiltrating T cells after dendritic cell vaccination. The data were produced by immunoSEQ multiplex PCR, yet TCRdb's version contains in-frame clones alone and is incomplete. The sample shows 75,000 to 100,000 clones, roughly three quarters of them seen only once. The sequences come from blood, collected before dendritic cell vaccination. These receptor sequences come from a human donor with glioblastoma.

The V gene is TRBV9, the J gene TRBJ2-1; TRBD1 might be the D (5 bases). V was trimmed by 0 bases and J by 1 base, leaving 5 bases between them. CDR1 and CDR2 from the germline V gene are SGDLS and YYNGEE. The CDR3 loop spans 14 amino acids. The CDR3 DNA reads TGTGCCAGCAGCGTAGAGGGGTCCTACAATGAGCAGTTCTTC. Amino acids: CASSVEGSYNEQFF.

This sequence joins TRBV30 and TRBJ1-2, with 11 bases matching TRBD1. V trimming: 3 bases; J trimming: 7 bases; junction bases outside the gene matches: 7. Germline values: CDR1 GTSNPN, CDR2 SVGIG (reference sequence). This CDR3 region has 14 residues. The CDR3 nucleotides read TGTGCCTGGAGCGGACAGGGGGCATATGGTGGCTACACCTTC. It specifies CAWSGQGAYGGYTF.

The CDR3, as DNA: TGTGCCAGCAGTCCCCCCGGGGGGGGCCCTAGCACAGATACGCAGTATTTT. Translated, it gives CASSPPGGGPSTDTQYF. V usage is TRBV9 and J usage is TRBJ2-3; 8 bases are shared with TRBD2. CDR1 is SGDLS, CDR2 YYNGEE, per germline. CDR3 length: 17 residues. V lost 5 bases, J lost 0 bases, and 11 bases stayed unmatched.

This clone was seen only a few times. The V call is TRBV21-1, the J call TRBJ2-7; the table's D gene call, TRBD2, was not cross checked with the DNA. TRBV21-1 is classified as a pseudogene. The CDR3 spans 10 residues. The CDR3 nucleotides are TGTGCCAGCAGGTCTTACGAGCAGTACTTC. This sequence encodes CASRSYEQYF.

The chain links TRBV2 to TRBJ2-1, with TRBD2 matching 13 bases. This CDR3 has 14 amino acids. V dropped 5 bases and J dropped 10; count of bases not matched to a gene: 5. CDR1 is SNHLY, CDR2 FYNNEI, per germline. The CDR3 DNA sequence: TGTGCCAGCAGTTCAAGGACTAGCGGGGGAGAGCAGTTCTTC. Amino acid sequence: CASSSRTSGGEQFF.

V usage is TRBV9 and J usage is TRBJ2-1; weak D call: TRBD2 (6 bases). CDR3 length: 16 amino acids. The V gene's germline CDR1 is SGDLS and CDR2 YYNGEE. Trimming removed 4 bases from V and 3 bases from J, with 17 bases in between. CDR3 DNA: TGTGCCAGCAGCCCCCCGACTAGTTGGCGCTACAATGAGCAGTTCTTC. Protein product: CASSPPTSWRYNEQFF.

This chain uses TRBV18 with TRBJ2-3; a possible D gene is TRBD1 (5 bases). Trimming removed 6 bases at V and 4 bases at J, with 17 bases between. The length of the CDR3 is 15 residues. Looked up from germline, CDR1 is KGHSH and CDR2 is LQKENI. The CDR3 reads CASSPLREEADTQYF. CDR3 DNA: TGTGCCAGCTCGCCGCTCAGGGAAGAGGCAGATACGCAGTATTTT. Filled out from reference TRBV18 and TRBJ2-3, the complete variable domain reads NAGVMQNPRHLVRRRGQEARLRCSPMKGHSHVYWYRQLPEEGLKFMVYLQKENIIDESGMPKERFSAEFPKEGPSILRIQQVVRGDSAAYFCASSPLREEADTQYFGPGTRLTVL.

The chain uses TRBV5-1 and TRBJ1-2; D is ambiguous. The V end lost 0 bases, the J end lost 3 bases, and 12 bases lay between the germline ends. The CDR3 contains 15 residues. Germline assignment: CDR1 SGHRS and CDR2 YFSETQ. The CDR3 nucleotides are TGCGCCAGCAGCTTGGGACAACCCGGCGACTATGGCTACACCTTC. It is translated as CASSLGQPGDYGYTF. The full variable domain, in which reference TRBV5-1 and TRBJ1-2 provide the parts outside the CDR3, is KAGVTQTPRYLIKTRGQQVTLSCSPISGHRSVSWYQQTPGQGLQFLFEYFSETQRNKGNFPGRFSGRQFSNSRSEMNVSTLELGDSALYLCASSLGQPGDYGYTFGSGTRLTVV.

The chain carries TRBV19 and TRBJ1-2; 7 positions match TRBD1. Germline CDR1 is LNHDA and CDR2 is SQIVND (reference sequence). Trimming at V came to 4 bases and at J to 1 base, leaving 6 bases not matched to a gene. The CDR3 loop spans 15 amino acids. DNA of the CDR3: TGTGCCAGTAGTACCCGACAGGGCATTAACTATGGCTACACCTTC. Translating gives CASSTRQGINYGYTF. Filled out from reference TRBV19 and TRBJ1-2, the complete variable domain reads DGGITQSPKYLFRKEGQNVTLSCEQNLNHDAMYWYRQDPGQGLRLIYYSQIVNDFQKGDIAEGYSVSREKKESFPLTVTSAQKNPTAFYLCASSTRQGINYGYTFGSGTRLTVV.

The chain couples TRBV6-1 to TRBJ2-1; D may be TRBD1 (5 bases). This CDR3 has 16 residues. CDR1 and CDR2 (germline): MNHNS, SASEGT. Trimming took off 3 bases at V and 7 bases at J, with 19 bases between the two ends. The CDR3 spells CASSEYFRQGENEQFF. The CDR3 DNA reads TGTGCCAGCAGTGAGTACTTCCGGCAGGGTGAGAATGAGCAGTTCTTC.

This clone was observed a handful of times. In DNA form, the CDR3 reads TGCAGTGCTTTCGCTAACTATGGCTACACCTTC. This sequence encodes CSAFANYGYTF. The V and J genes are TRBV20-1 and TRBJ1-2; D is uncertain. V was pared by 5 bases and J by 0 bases, with 4 bases between. CDR3 length: 11 amino acids. The germline V gene has CDR1 DFQATT and CDR2 SNEGSKA (reference sequence).

The V and J genes are TRBV30 and TRBJ1-2; TRBD1 agrees at 10 bases. CDR1 GTSNPN and CDR2 SVGIG come from the germline V gene (reference sequence). V lost 0 bases and J lost 8; bases outside the gene matches: 15. The CDR3 runs to 17 residues. The CDR3: CAWSVGGTGDYHRGYTF. CDR3 coding DNA: TGTGCCTGGAGTGTAGGTGGGACAGGGGACTACCATAGGGGCTACACCTTC.

The chain carries TRBV2 and TRBJ2-1; TRBD2 agrees at 8 bases. The CDR3 is made up of 16 amino acids. Germline loops: CDR1 SNHLY, CDR2 FYNNEI. J was trimmed by 0 bases and V by 8 bases; bases with no gene match: 9. Here the CDR3 reads CASGLSGGPSYNEQFF. The CDR3 DNA reads as TGTGCCAGCGGGCTCTCGGGAGGGCCCTCCTACAATGAGCAGTTCTTC. Full variable domain (rest looked up from reference TRBV2 and TRBJ2-1): EPEVTQTPSHQVTQMGQEVILRCVPISNHLYFYWYRQILGQKVEFLVSFYNNEISEKSEIFDDQFSVERPDGSNFTLKIRSTKLEDSAMYFCASGLSGGPSYNEQFFGPGTRLTVL.